This TCR beta chain is from a study of immune characteristics of hereditary and idiopathic chronic pancreatitis. Broader study findings: Immune findings may reflect disease duration, since tissue was only from TPIAT. Both chronic pancreatitis groups had higher TCRbeta diversity and lower clonality than controls. Vbeta-Jbeta usage, including TRBV10, TRBV19, TRBV23 and TRBV5, differed by pancreatitis type.

Details on this clone: The antigen is unknown.

Clones were sequenced by immunoSEQ multiplex PCR, and TCRdb holds only the in-frame ones, with some missing. The sample carries about 14,000 clones, around 79% recorded once. The CDR3 is 15 amino acids. The V gene end was trimmed by 0 bases and the J gene end by 5 bases; junction bases not matched to a gene: 4. Germline lookup yields CDR1 SGHRS and CDR2 YFSETQ. Patients having total pancreatectomy with islet autotransplantation provided the chronic pancreatitis pancreas tissue. Genomic DNA was extracted directly from bulk pancreas tissue without T cell sorting. The J gene is TRBJ2-5, the V gene TRBV5-1, with 10 bases lining up with TRBD1. The source material was pancreas tissue with hereditary chronic pancreatitis. The receptor's source is a human donor with chronic pancreatitis. The CDR3 nucleotides read TGCGCCAGCAGCTTGGGGGACAGGGGATCGGAGACCCAGTACTTC. Its translation: CASSLGDRGSETQYF.